Shown below are 25 T cell receptor beta chains from a single sample sequenced in a study of tumor-infiltrating lymphocytes in primary liver carcinoma. The input was approximately 500 ng total RNA; TCR beta cDNA was made from it with a constant-region primer. Three nested multiplex PCR rounds, a slightly modified ARM-PCR, produced the libraries for TCR beta. Two initial PCR rounds of approximately 10 cycles each paired TRBV1-TRBV30 forward primers with a C-beta reverse primer. TCRdb re-analysed the multiplex PCR reads in MiXCR, keeping a single row per CDR3 protein. Among about 29,000 distinct CDR3 sequences listed, roughly four fifths were seen once. Both RNA and DNA were isolated together from 20-30 mg of bulk tissue that had not been sorted. The sequenced sample consisted of liver tumor tissue from sampling region 5. Subset of the sample: tumor region T5, tumor centre. These receptors all come from a man aged 40-50 years with primary liver carcinoma and hepatitis B virus infection.

This clonotype was seen many times. The chain employs TRBV6-5 and TRBJ1-5, with D possibly matching TRBD1 (5 bases). Trimming cost V 3 bases and J 0 bases, with 18 bases left between them. The germline V gene has CDR1 MNHEY and CDR2 SVGAGI. This CDR3 is 18 amino acids long. The CDR3 protein is CASSYTRPTATSNQPQHF. The CDR3 DNA reads TGTGCCAGCAGTTATACCCGGCCGACAGCCACTAGCAATCAGCCCCAGCATTTT.

In the case of this clonotype: The final CDR3 position lacks the conserved phenylalanine or tryptophan, pointing to a likely read error. V is TRBV11-2 and J is TRBJ2-7, with TRBD2 as a possible D gene (6 bases). CDR1 and CDR2 from the germline V gene are SGHAT and FQNNGV. The CDR3 is 13 residues long. Trimming shortened V by 3 bases and J by 9 bases, and 15 bases separated the two germline ends. DNA for the CDR3: TGTGCCAGCAGCTTCGGAGGGGCAAGCGGGCAGTACCTC. It codes for CASSFGGASGQYL.

Comment on this clonotype: A read error may produce the germline difference seen at one junction end. The J gene is TRBJ1-5, the V gene TRBV5-1; 8 bases agree with TRBD1. This CDR3 has 16 residues. Germline CDR1 is SGHRS and CDR2 is YFSETQ. In DNA form, the CDR3 reads TGCGCCAGCAGCTCCCCTACCGGACAGGGATATCAGCCACAGCATTTT. Protein product: CASSSPTGQGYQPQHF.

This clonotype is classed as medium-sized. The chain couples TRBV10-1 to TRBJ2-3, with D possibly matching TRBD2 (5 bases). Trimming took 3 bases from V and 6 from J, leaving 16 bases between them. Germline V CDR1 and CDR2: WNHNN, SYGVQD (reference sequence). The CDR3 extends over 15 amino acids. The CDR3 protein is CASSDEGKQHDTQYF. In nucleotides, the CDR3 is TGCGCCAGCAGTGACGAGGGTAAACAGCACGATACGCAGTATTTT.

On this clonotype: One junction end does not reproduce the germline sequence, and a read error may be involved. This sequence joins TRBV7-9 and TRBJ1-2, with no clear D. This CDR3 contains 16 residues. Germline CDR1 reads SEHNR; CDR2 reads FQNEAQ (reference sequence). DNA of the CDR3: TGTGCCAATAGCCCCGAGGGCAGGCTGTCCCAGTATGGCTACTCCTTC. As protein: CANSPEGRLSQYGYSF.

With regard to this clonotype: An end of the junction does not agree with germline; a read error may underlie this. CDR3 nucleotide sequence: TGCAGCGTTTCTACCCTAGGACCCCCTAGCACAGGTACGCAGTATTTT. This sequence encodes CSVSTLGPPSTGTQYF. The chain is built from TRBV20-1 and TRBJ2-3; TRBD1 or TRBD2 may be the D gene (5 bases each). Germline CDR1 reads DFQATT; CDR2 reads SNEGSKA (reference sequence). This CDR3 is 16 amino acids long.

This clonotype has more than one count but fewer than ten. This may stem from a read error, because a much larger clone lies one nucleotide away. The V and J genes are TRBV7-6 and TRBJ1-1; 7 nucleotides align to TRBD1. Germline CDR1 is SGHVS and CDR2 is FNYEAQ. The CDR3 covers 13 residues. This CDR3 is CASSQTGNTGAFF. CDR3 nucleotide sequence: TGTGCCAGCAGCCAGACAGGGAACACTGGAGCTTTCTTT.

This clonotype was counted once. Given the absence of the conserved phenylalanine or tryptophan at the CDR3 end, a read error is likely. The chain joins TRBV12-5 to TRBJ2-7; 9 bases match TRBD1. This CDR3 is 14 amino acids long. V gave up 5 bases and J gave up 5 bases; unmatched junction bases: 7. Germline CDR1 is LGHNT and CDR2 is FRNRAP. CDR3 DNA: TGTGCTAGTGGTACAGGACAGGGGTACAACGAGCAGTACTAC. Its protein product is CASGTGQGYNEQYY.

This clonotype is termed medium-sized (0.01 to 0.1%). Written as DNA, the CDR3 is TGTGCCAGCAGCCGACCTAATGCACAGGGCGGTGAGCAGTACTTC. It encodes CASSRPNAQGGEQYF. V and J are TRBV11-2 and TRBJ2-7; TRBD1 might be the D (6 bases). The germline V gene encodes CDR1 SGHAT and CDR2 FQNNGV. Trimming shortened V by 5 bases and J by 7 bases, and 21 bases separated the two germline ends. There are 15 residues in the CDR3.

As concerns this clonotype: The junction does not match germline at one end; this may be a read error. The J gene is TRBJ2-7, the V gene TRBV11-2; D is uncertain. The V gene's germline CDR1 is SGHAT and CDR2 FQNNGV. This CDR3 region has 13 residues. The CDR3 nucleotides are TGTGCCAGCAGCTTAGACAGTGTGGGCGAGCAATACTTC. As protein: CASSLDSVGEQYF.

This clonotype has just a few counts. The chain employs TRBV9 and TRBJ1-1, with D uncertain. Germline CDR1 is SGDLS and CDR2 is YYNGEE. The CDR3 sequence is 14 residues long. V lost 3 bases and J 2 bases, leaving 11 bases between the germline ends. This CDR3 is CASSANSGNTEAFF. The CDR3 nucleotides read TGTGCCAGCAGCGCTAACAGCGGTAACACTGAAGCTTTCTTT.

A word on this clonotype: Given a much more abundant clone one base away, this may be a read error. The chain joins TRBV7-9 to TRBJ2-7; D tentatively fits TRBD1 or TRBD2 (6 bases each). This CDR3 is built from 16 residues. Germline V lookup: CDR1 SEHNR, CDR2 FQNEAQ (reference sequence). The CDR3 is CVSSLGSGGQLSVQYF. CDR3 sequence (DNA): TGTGTCAGCAGCTTAGGGTCCGGGGGCCAACTTTCTGTGCAGTACTTC.

A word on this clonotype: The conserved phenylalanine or tryptophan is not found at the CDR3 terminus, so this likely reflects a read error. The rearrangement joins TRBV6-1 to TRBJ2-3; D gene ambiguous. This CDR3 has 15 residues. Germline loops: CDR1 MNHNS, CDR2 SASEGT. CDR3 nucleotide sequence: TGTGTCAGCAGTGATGAGACAAGGGTGGCAGATACGCAGTATCTT. Residues: CVSSDETRVADTQYL.

Concerning this clonotype: Germline is not matched at one junction end, which may reflect a read error. V gene TRBV10-2 combines with J gene TRBJ1-1, with unresolved D. This CDR3 has 13 residues. Germline assignment: CDR1 WSHSY and CDR2 SAAADI. This CDR3 is CATTMQLKTGAFF. DNA for the CDR3: TGCGCCACTACTATGCAGTTGAAAACTGGAGCTTTCTTT.

About this clonotype itself: A read error may account for a junction end that differs from germline. The chain couples TRBV5-4 to TRBJ2-7, with 8 bases lining up with TRBD2. The CDR3 sequence is 13 residues long. The germline CDR1 and CDR2 sequences are SGHNT and YYREEE (reference sequence). DNA of the CDR3: TGTGTCAGCAGCACATTAGCGGGAAGGGAGCAGTACTTC. It yields the protein CVSSTLAGREQYF.

This chain links TRBV11-2 with TRBJ2-1, with a weak D call TRBD2 (6 bases). Trimming pared 3 bases from V and 3 bases from J, leaving 30 bases between. Germline loops: CDR1 SGHAT, CDR2 FQNNGV. The CDR3 is 21 residues long. CDR3 loop: CASSFKRALGREWWNYNEQFF. The CDR3 region has the DNA TGTGCCAGCAGCTTCAAGCGTGCGTTGGGGCGGGAATGGTGGAACTACAATGAGCAGTTCTTC. Full variable domain (outside the CDR3, taken from reference TRBV11-2 and TRBJ2-1): EAGVAQSPRYKIIEKRQSVAFWCNPISGHATLYWYQQILGQGPKLLIQFQNNGVVDDSQLPKDRFSAERLKGVDSTLKIQPAKLEDSAVYLCASSFKRALGREWWNYNEQFFGPGTRLTVL.

The chain is built from TRBV7-6 and TRBJ2-3, with D unclear. Trimming took 4 bases from V and 0 from J, leaving 11 bases between them. Per the germline V gene, CDR1 is SGHVS and CDR2 is FNYEAQ. CDR3 length equals 15 residues. This CDR3 reads CASSSDVQSTDTQYF. CDR3 nucleotides: TGTGCCAGCAGCTCAGATGTCCAGAGCACAGATACGCAGTATTTT.

With respect to this clonotype: This may stem from a read error, because a much larger clone lies one nucleotide away. The chain has TRBV7-9 and TRBJ2-4; D is ambiguous. The V end was cut by 6 bases, the J end by 0 bases, with 18 bases between. From germline, CDR1 is SEHNR and CDR2 FQNEAQ (reference sequence). This CDR3 is 17 amino acids long. The CDR3 sequence: CASSNSLGPTAKNIQYF. CDR3 coding DNA: TGTGCCAGCAGTAACTCCCTAGGTCCGACAGCCAAAAACATTCAGTACTTC.

For this clonotype: One junction end disagrees with the germline gene, perhaps due to a read error. DNA for the CDR3: TGCGCCAGTAGCCATGCGGGACTAGCGCTGAACAATGAGCAGTTCTTC. It codes for CASSHAGLALNNEQFF. The chain combines TRBV4-3 with TRBJ2-1; TRBD2 aligns across 10 bases. CDR1 LGHNA and CDR2 YSLEER come from the germline V gene. The CDR3 is 16 residues long.

There are many counts of this clonotype. The genes are TRBV24-1 and TRBJ2-7; 9 bases are a match to TRBD1. Germline V gene lookup returns CDR1 KGHDR and CDR2 SFDVKD. The ends lost 3 bases at V and 6 bases at J; junction bases unmatched: 5. There are 14 residues in the CDR3. CDR3 DNA: TGTGCCACCAGTGATCCTTACAGGGGGCGCGAGCAGTACTTC. Translated: CATSDPYRGREQYF.

Note on this clonotype: The CDR3 end shows no conserved phenylalanine or tryptophan, and so a read error is likely. This chain connects TRBV4-1 to TRBJ1-1; no clear D gene. Germline V CDR1 and CDR2: MGHRA, YSYEKL. Trimming left V 6 bases short and J 6 bases short, with 11 bases between. The CDR3 contains 12 residues. CDR3 nucleotide sequence: TGCGCCAGCAGGGGGAACAATCCTGAAGCTTTCATT. This encodes CASRGNNPEAFI.

V gene TRBV6-5 combines with J gene TRBJ1-2, with D uncertain. Trimming shortened V by 10 bases and J by 11 bases, and 17 bases separated the two germline ends. The CDR3 runs 11 residues. Germline V gene data show CDR1 as MNHEY and CDR2 as SVGAGI. In DNA, the CDR3 is TGTGCCAACTTGGGTTCAGAAGGTTACACCTTC. Translated: CANLGSEGYTF.

This sequence joins TRBV4-2 and TRBJ1-1, with D uncertain. CDR1 is LGHNA, CDR2 YNFKEQ, per germline. V was shortened by 5 bases and J by 5 bases, with 24 bases between the two germline ends. The CDR3 is 17 amino acids. The CDR3 here is CASSNEYGRAFWTEAFF. The DNA of the CDR3 is TGTGCCAGCAGCAATGAGTACGGACGGGCTTTTTGGACTGAAGCTTTCTTT.

In this sample, this clonotype turned up once. Here the CDR3 omits its conserved ending phenylalanine or tryptophan, so a read error is the likely source. V is TRBV12-3 or TRBV12-4 and J is TRBJ2-1; either TRBD1 or TRBD2 may supply D (5 bases each). The CDR3 covers 17 residues. Trimming cost V 5 bases and J 6 bases, with 23 bases left between them. The CDR3 sequence is CASSVRGVARVVNEQFL. CDR3 sequence (DNA): TGTGCCAGCAGTGTACGAGGGGTAGCGAGAGTGGTCAATGAGCAGTTCCTT.

This clonotype was seen more than once but under ten times. A read error may produce the germline difference seen at one junction end. The DNA of the CDR3 is TGTGCCAGCACACCCAGACCGGCCAGAAGGGGCTACAATGAGCAGTTGTTC. It specifies CASTPRPARRGYNEQLF. The rearrangement links TRBV28 to TRBJ2-1; D is perhaps TRBD1 (5 bases). Per the germline V gene, CDR1 is MDHEN and CDR2 is SYDVKM. CDR3 size: 17 residues.